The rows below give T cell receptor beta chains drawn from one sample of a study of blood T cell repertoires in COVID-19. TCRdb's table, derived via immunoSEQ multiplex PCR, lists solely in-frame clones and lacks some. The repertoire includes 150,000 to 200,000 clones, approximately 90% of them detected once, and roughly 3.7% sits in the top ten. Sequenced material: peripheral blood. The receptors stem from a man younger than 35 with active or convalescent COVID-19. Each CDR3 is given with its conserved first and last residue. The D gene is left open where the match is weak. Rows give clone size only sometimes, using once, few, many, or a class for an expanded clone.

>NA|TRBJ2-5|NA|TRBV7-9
TGTGCCAGCAGCTTAGCCCCGGGTTACCAAGAGACCCAGTACTTC
CASSLAPGYQETQYF
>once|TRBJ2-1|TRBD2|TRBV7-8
TGTGCCAGCAGCCTAATCAAGTGGACTAGCGGATACAATGAGCAGTTCTTC
CASSLIKWTSGYNEQFF
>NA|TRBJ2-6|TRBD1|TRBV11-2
TGTGCCAGCAGCCCCGGACAGGTAGTCTCTGGGGCCAACGTCCTGACTTTC
CASSPGQVVSGANVLTF
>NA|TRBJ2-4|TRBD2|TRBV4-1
TGCGCCAGCAGCTATGGGCAGGGGACTAGCGGGACGAAAAACATTCAGTACTTC
CASSYGQGTSGTKNIQYF
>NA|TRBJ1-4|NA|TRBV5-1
TGCGCCAGCAGCTTGCTTCAGGGCCTACAGGAAAAACTGTTTTTT
CASSLLQGLQEKLFF
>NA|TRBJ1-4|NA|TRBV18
TGTGCCAGCTCACCGGGGGCGGCTAATGAAAAACTGTTTTTT
CASSPGAANEKLFF
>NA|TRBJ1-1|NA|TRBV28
TGTGCCAGCAGACTGACAGGACCGAACACTGAAGCTTTCTTT
CASRLTGPNTEAFF
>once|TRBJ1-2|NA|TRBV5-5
TGTGCCAGCAGCCAGACATCTAACTATGGCTACACCTTC
CASSQTSNYGYTF
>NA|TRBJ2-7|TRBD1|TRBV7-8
TGTGCCAGCAGCCACAGGGGCGGGTCCTACGAGCAGTACTTC
CASSHRGGSYEQYF
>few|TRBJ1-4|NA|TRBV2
TGTGCCAGCAAGGCTCAGGCAACTAATGAAAAACTGTTTTTT
CASKAQATNEKLFF
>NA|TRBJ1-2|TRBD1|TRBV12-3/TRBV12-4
TGTGCCAGCAGCCCTACAGGGGCCAAAGGCTACACCTTC
CASSPTGAKGYTF
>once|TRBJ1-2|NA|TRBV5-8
TGTGCCAGCAGCTTGTCAGACTCTAACTATGGCTACACCTTC
CASSLSDSNYGYTF
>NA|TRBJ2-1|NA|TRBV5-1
TGCGCCAGCAGCTTGGCCAGGGGGGCGAACAATGAGCAGTTCTTC
CASSLARGANNEQFF
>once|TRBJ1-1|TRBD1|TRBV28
TGTGCCAGCAGTTTACCGACGACAGGGGGAAAGAAAGCTTTCTTT
CASSLPTTGGKKAFF